The sequence of this TCR beta chain was determined in a study of cytomegalovirus exposure and HLA in healthy donors. Study results and limitations: Presence/absence analyses assumed roughly uniform sequencing depth across donors. The authors reported that TCR beta sequences could predict HLA-A and HLA-B alleles. These predictions were accurate for most subjects in the first cohort. Per a prior analysis, the majority of TCR beta V segments were productive roughly 87% or roughly 30% of the time.

Trimming stripped 1 base from V and 0 bases from J, with 7 bases between. Germline V gene sequence: CDR1 SSHAT, CDR2 FNYEAQ (reference sequence). There are 14 residues in the CDR3. Primers: 60 Vbeta forward and 13 Jbeta reverse. The data were produced by immunoSEQ multiplex PCR, yet TCRdb's version contains in-frame clones alone and is incomplete. The data show 70,000 or so clones, and the top ten clones hold less than 6%. Turning to this clone: Its target is not known.

The sample was PBMCs. V gene TRBV7-7 combines with J gene TRBJ2-7; D is uncertain. The sequence was collected from a man aged 35 to 55 in good health and CMV-seronegative. CDR3 bases: TGTGCCAGCAGCTTAGAGCCGAGCTCCTACGAGCAGTACTTC. Amino acids: CASSLEPSSYEQYF.